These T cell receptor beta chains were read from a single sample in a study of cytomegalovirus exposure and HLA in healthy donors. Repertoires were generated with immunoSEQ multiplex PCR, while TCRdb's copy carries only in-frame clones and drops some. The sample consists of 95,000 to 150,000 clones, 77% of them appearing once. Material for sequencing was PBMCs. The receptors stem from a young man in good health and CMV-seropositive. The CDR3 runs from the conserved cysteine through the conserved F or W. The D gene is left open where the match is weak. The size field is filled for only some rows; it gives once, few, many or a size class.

CASSPSGLAGDTQYF	TGTGCCAGTAGTCCATCGGGACTAGCGGGAGATACGCAGTATTTT	TRBD2	TRBJ2-3	TRBV19	-
CASQRPGVSGNTIYF	TGTGCCAGTCAACGCCCCGGGGTCTCTGGAAACACCATATATTTT	-	TRBJ1-3	TRBV19	-
CASSLGLAGGKDTDTQYF	TGCGCCAGCAGCTTAGGACTAGCGGGGGGCAAGGACACAGATACGCAGTATTTT	TRBD2	TRBJ2-3	TRBV5-1	-
CATSSPGDDTDTQYF	TGTGCCACCAGCAGCCCGGGGGACGACACAGATACGCAGTATTTT	-	TRBJ2-3	TRBV15	-
CASSPLKTGTQTDTQYF	TGTGCCAGCAGCCCCCTTAAGACAGGAACCCAAACAGATACGCAGTATTTT	-	TRBJ2-3	TRBV5-6	-
CASSRSSPNSPLHF	TGTGCCAGCAGCCGCTCGAGTCCCAATTCACCCCTCCACTTT	-	TRBJ1-6	TRBV2	-
CASSLGVMGAVGEKLFF	TGCGCCAGCAGCTTGGGTGTCATGGGGGCAGTTGGGGAAAAACTGTTTTTT	-	TRBJ1-4	TRBV5-1	-
CASSGRRDYGYTF	TGTGCCAGCAGTGGAAGGCGGGACTATGGCTACACCTTC	-	TRBJ1-2	TRBV2	-
CASSPPGPGRDGYTF	TGTGCCAGCAGTCCTCCCGGCCCAGGGCGAGATGGCTACACCTTC	-	TRBJ1-2	TRBV6-5	-
CASSPQGVGRGRYNEQFF	TGTGCCAGCAGCCCCCAGGGTGTAGGCAGGGGGCGATACAATGAGCAGTTCTTC	TRBD1	TRBJ2-1	TRBV7-3	few
CASSSMLGDNSPLHF	TGTGCCAGCAGCTCAATGTTGGGAGATAATTCACCCCTCCACTTT	-	TRBJ1-6	TRBV5-4	-
CASRGGVEQYF	TGCGCCAGCAGGGGGGGGGTCGAGCAGTACTTC	TRBD2	TRBJ2-7	TRBV5-1	-
CASSNGAGQYF	TGTGCCAGCAGTAACGGAGCGGGGCAGTACTTC	TRBD2	TRBJ2-5	TRBV27	-
CASSAPGHVSGNTIYF	TGTGCCAGCAGCGCCCCGGGACACGTCTCTGGAAACACCATATATTTT	-	TRBJ1-3	TRBV7-9	-
CSVNREGEKLFF	TGCAGCGTAAATAGGGAGGGTGAAAAACTGTTTTTT	-	TRBJ1-4	TRBV29-1	-
CSVAPPSGGGELFF	TGCAGCGTTGCTCCACCTAGCGGGGGCGGGGAGCTGTTTTTT	TRBD2	TRBJ2-2	TRBV29-1	-
CASSLVGQGSREQYF	TGTGCCAGCAGCTTAGTGGGACAGGGGTCTCGGGAGCAGTACTTC	TRBD1	TRBJ2-7	TRBV13	few
CASSLPKGARTEAFF	TGTGCCAGCAGCTTGCCCAAGGGGGCGAGAACTGAAGCTTTCTTT	TRBD1	TRBJ1-1	TRBV7-8	-
CASSRTSSPYEQYF	TGCGCCAGCAGCCGGACATCATCTCCCTACGAGCAGTACTTC	-	TRBJ2-7	TRBV4-1	-
CASTPRGGGPPETQYF	TGTGCCAGCACCCCTCGAGGGGGAGGGCCTCCAGAGACCCAGTACTTC	-	TRBJ2-5	TRBV11-2	-
CASSLPGSTEAFF	TGTGCCAGCAGCTTACCAGGTTCCACTGAAGCTTTCTTT	-	TRBJ1-1	TRBV13	-
CASSAGASVEETQYF	TGTGCCAGCTCCGCTGGGGCTAGCGTTGAAGAGACCCAGTACTTC	-	TRBJ2-5	TRBV7-3	-
CASSQVFSPYNEQFF	TGCGCCAGCAGCCAGGTATTTAGTCCCTACAATGAGCAGTTCTTC	-	TRBJ2-1	TRBV4-1	few
CASSHGETSTDAQYF	TGTGCCAGCAGCCACGGGGAAACTAGCACAGATGCGCAGTATTTT	-	TRBJ2-3	TRBV7-8	once
CASSRTGVRQPQHF	TGTGCCAGCAGTCGAACAGGGGTTCGACAGCCCCAGCATTTT	TRBD1	TRBJ1-5	TRBV28	-
CASWKAADTEAFF	TGTGCCAGCTGGAAGGCAGCGGACACTGAAGCTTTCTTT	-	TRBJ1-1	TRBV28	-
CASSLGHRNTEAFF	TGCGCCAGCAGCTTGGGACACCGAAACACTGAAGCTTTCTTT	-	TRBJ1-1	TRBV5-1	few
CASKRGGPSYEQYF	TGTGCCAGCAAGAGGGGGGGCCCATCCTACGAGCAGTACTTC	-	TRBJ2-7	TRBV6-1	-
CASSLGAGSEQFF	TGTGCCAGCAGCTTGGGAGCGGGGAGTGAGCAGTTCTTC	TRBD2	TRBJ2-1	TRBV5-6	once
CASSLSSDYEQYF	TGTGCCAGCAGTTTATCGTCAGACTACGAGCAGTACTTC	-	TRBJ2-7	TRBV28	-
CAWEGFGGNSPLHF	TGTGCCTGGGAGGGCTTTGGAGGGAATTCACCCCTCCACTTT	-	TRBJ1-6	TRBV30	-
CASSERQVNTEAFF	TGTGCCAGCAGCGAGCGACAGGTGAACACTGAAGCTTTCTTT	-	TRBJ1-1	TRBV7-9	-
CASSPTSGGLSYEQYF	TGTGCCAGCAGCCCGACTAGCGGGGGCCTCTCCTACGAGCAGTACTTC	TRBD2	TRBJ2-7	TRBV28	once
CASSYPYEAFF	TGTGCCAGCAGTTACCCGTATGAAGCTTTCTTT	-	TRBJ1-1	TRBV6-6	-
CASSVFRGNSYEQYF	TGCGCCAGCAGTGTATTCAGGGGGAATTCCTACGAGCAGTACTTC	TRBD1	TRBJ2-7	TRBV10-1	-
CASRASGASTDTQYF	TGTGCCAGTAGGGCTAGCGGGGCCAGCACAGATACGCAGTATTTT	TRBD2	TRBJ2-3	TRBV19	few
CASSQDWAAAPYNEQFF	TGTGCCAGCAGCCAAGATTGGGCAGCGGCCCCCTACAATGAGCAGTTCTTC	-	TRBJ2-1	TRBV14	few
CASSYAGSYEQYF	TGTGCCAGTAGTTATGCGGGCTCCTACGAGCAGTACTTC	-	TRBJ2-7	TRBV19	few
CASTFGTSGKSEQFF	TGTGCCAGCACTTTTGGGACTAGCGGTAAGAGTGAGCAGTTCTTC	TRBD2	TRBJ2-1	TRBV27	-
CASSVSGRAYNEQFF	TGTGCCAGCAGCGTTAGCGGGAGGGCCTACAATGAGCAGTTCTTC	TRBD2	TRBJ2-1	TRBV9	-
CASSLRGTGQPQHF	TGTGCCAGCAGTTTAAGGGGGACGGGGCAGCCCCAGCATTTT	-	TRBJ1-5	TRBV27	-
CASSLTLLAGANSDTQYF	TGTGCCAGCAGCTTAACCCTACTAGCGGGAGCTAATTCAGATACGCAGTATTTT	TRBD2	TRBJ2-3	TRBV7-3	-
CASSFAGTGVPYEQYF	TGTGCCAGCAGTTTCGCCGGGACAGGGGTCCCCTACGAGCAGTACTTC	TRBD1	TRBJ2-7	TRBV6-5	-
CASSSKLADLYNEQFF	TGTGCCAGCAGCTCCAAACTAGCGGACTTATACAATGAGCAGTTCTTC	TRBD2	TRBJ2-1	TRBV7-9	-
CASSPGTRPYEQYF	TGTGCCAGCAGTCCCGGGACTAGACCCTACGAGCAGTACTTC	TRBD2	TRBJ2-7	TRBV27	-
CASSLARGHDEAFF	TGTGCCAGCAGCTTAGCCAGGGGGCATGATGAAGCTTTCTTT	TRBD1	TRBJ1-1	TRBV7-6	once
CSVLSGSNQPQHF	TGCAGCGTTCTTTCAGGTAGCAATCAGCCCCAGCATTTT	-	TRBJ1-5	TRBV29-1	few
CASSSGTGWYEQYF	TGTGCCAGCAGCTCCGGGACAGGGTGGTACGAGCAGTACTTC	TRBD1	TRBJ2-7	TRBV5-6	-
CAIRDSLGNTEAFF	TGTGCCATCAGGGACAGTCTTGGAAACACTGAAGCTTTCTTT	-	TRBJ1-1	TRBV10-3	few
CASSSGQESSYNEQFF	TGTGCCAGCAGTTCCGGACAGGAGAGCTCCTACAATGAGCAGTTCTTC	TRBD1	TRBJ2-1	TRBV6-5	once
CASSIRPRETPYEQYF	TGTGCCAGTAGTATAAGGCCTCGGGAGACTCCCTACGAGCAGTACTTC	-	TRBJ2-7	TRBV19	few
CAVQTGTGNTEAFF	TGTGCCGTCCAGACCGGGACAGGGAACACTGAAGCTTTCTTT	TRBD1	TRBJ1-1	TRBV6-6	-
CASSLDMGGRGEQFF	TGTGCCAGCAGCTTAGACATGGGGGGGCGGGGGGAGCAGTTCTTC	-	TRBJ2-1	TRBV11-2	few
CASGLVPWGQGHGYTF	TGTGCTAGTGGTTTGGTCCCTTGGGGACAGGGCCATGGCTACACCTTC	TRBD1	TRBJ1-2	TRBV12-5	-
CASSDQGAHTGELFF	TGTGCCAGCAGCGATCAGGGGGCTCACACCGGGGAGCTGTTTTTT	TRBD1	TRBJ2-2	TRBV2	-